The clone carrying this T cell receptor beta chain showed up just a few times. Its antigen is as yet unknown. The data were taken from a study of post-analysis software for immune sequencing data. Study-wide background: Clinical courses comprised relapsing-remitting, secondary progressive and progressive-relapsing multiple sclerosis.

Each TCR beta cDNA library carried unique molecular identifiers. Input amounts of roughly 0.85 to 10 million T cells were used. These gave 500,000 or so cDNA molecules, so each molecule approximated one T cell. TCRdb processed the PCR reads anew with MiXCR; each CDR3 protein has one entry. The sample carries some 500,000 distinct CDR3 sequences, around 40% recorded once. Study-level results: In patients, four to six TRBV segments were more frequent than in controls, with TRBV5-6, TRBV5-1 and TRBV20-1 among them. By F measure, strong co-clustering occurred among samples prepared in the same batch. Comparison with controls showed significantly lower normalized Chao1 diversity in multiple sclerosis patients.

Trimming took 7 bases from V and 9 from J; bases not matched to a gene: 5. Per germline, CDR1 DFQATT and CDR2 SNEGSKA (reference sequence). CDR3 length: 11 residues. This receptor was taken from a girl aged 10 to 17 with multiple sclerosis. The chain carries TRBV20-1 and TRBJ2-1; 8 bases align to TRBD2. The sample comprised blood. CDR3 nucleotide sequence: TGCAGTGTCCACCGGGGGGGTGAGCAGTTCTTC. Amino acids: CSVHRGGEQFF.